Detailed here is one T cell receptor beta chain. Its antigen is undetermined. This CDR3 spans 21 amino acids. The V segment lost 0 bases and the J segment 5 bases; nucleotides outside the gene matches: 21. The record originates from a study of CD8 T cells in ankylosing spondylitis. Study conclusions and caveats: A motif of eight or nine highly homologous TCR beta variants was seen as apparently characteristic of ankylosing spondylitis blood.

TCRdb reanalysed the 5' RACE reads using MiXCR and keeps one entry per CDR3 protein. The data contain a few hundred thousand distinct CDR3 sequences, 17% of them singletons. This sequence joins TRBV12-3 or TRBV12-4 and TRBJ2-1, with TRBD1 identical over 8 bases. The receptor comes from a male donor with ankylosing spondylitis. Sequencing was performed on blood, either unsorted or a sorted T cell fraction (not recorded which). The CDR3 spells CASSLAFLGQVILLGHNEQFF. In DNA, the CDR3 is TGTGCCAGCAGTTTAGCCTTCTTGGGACAGGTGATACTTCTTGGCCACAATGAGCAGTTCTTC.